A selection of T cell receptor beta chains follows, all from one sample in a study of blood T cell repertoires in COVID-19. Measured with immunoSEQ multiplex PCR; TCRdb has only the in-frame clones, and not every one. The sample records just under 50,000 clones, 65% to 90% being singletons. Sequences were obtained from peripheral blood. The receptors come from a human donor in a cohort sampled during active COVID-19. CDR3s include the opening cysteine and the closing phenylalanine or tryptophan. The order of the fields is CDR3 length, V gene, D gene, J gene, clone size, CDR3 protein, CDR3 DNA. The D gene is left open where the match is weak. Only some rows state a clone size, as once, few, many or a class for expanded clones.

cdr3_length: 18; v_call: TRBV3-1/TRBV3-2; d_call: TRBD2; j_call: TRBJ2-7; clone_size: NA; cdr3_aa: CASRPTPGLAGHSYEQYF; cdr3_nt: TGTGCCAGCAGACCCACCCCGGGACTAGCGGGGCACTCCTACGAGCAGTACTTC
cdr3_length: 14; v_call: TRBV19; d_call: TRBD1; j_call: TRBJ1-2; clone_size: NA; cdr3_aa: CASSEQGDSYGYTF; cdr3_nt: TGTGCCAGTAGTGAACAGGGGGACTCCTATGGCTACACCTTC
cdr3_length: 14; v_call: TRBV5-4; d_call: TRBD2; j_call: TRBJ2-2; clone_size: NA; cdr3_aa: CASSLGLAAGELFF; cdr3_nt: TGTGCCAGCAGCTTAGGACTAGCGGCCGGGGAGCTGTTTTTT
cdr3_length: 18; v_call: TRBV6-1; d_call: TRBD1; j_call: TRBJ1-5; clone_size: NA; cdr3_aa: CASSAPDRIRGSNQPQHF; cdr3_nt: TGTGCCAGCAGTGCGCCGGACAGGATTAGGGGTAGCAATCAGCCCCAGCATTTT
cdr3_length: 14; v_call: TRBV19; d_call: NA; j_call: TRBJ2-7; clone_size: NA; cdr3_aa: CASSIGPGTYEQYF; cdr3_nt: TGTGCCAGTAGTATAGGTCCAGGCACCTACGAGCAGTACTTC
cdr3_length: 13; v_call: TRBV4-1; d_call: TRBD1; j_call: TRBJ1-2; clone_size: NA; cdr3_aa: CASRPGQGGGYTF; cdr3_nt: TGCGCCAGCAGACCCGGACAGGGGGGTGGCTACACCTTC
cdr3_length: 15; v_call: TRBV6-2/TRBV6-3; d_call: TRBD2; j_call: TRBJ2-1; clone_size: few; cdr3_aa: CASSYGLEINNEQFF; cdr3_nt: TGTGCCAGCAGTTACGGACTAGAGATAAACAATGAGCAGTTCTTC
cdr3_length: 16; v_call: TRBV3-1/TRBV3-2; d_call: TRBD1; j_call: TRBJ2-3; clone_size: NA; cdr3_aa: CASSQVQGASTDTQYF; cdr3_nt: TGTGCCAGCAGCCAAGTACAGGGGGCTAGCACAGATACGCAGTATTTT
cdr3_length: 15; v_call: TRBV5-4; d_call: TRBD2; j_call: TRBJ2-3; clone_size: NA; cdr3_aa: CASSLGVAGGDTQYF; cdr3_nt: TGTGCCAGCAGCTTGGGGGTAGCGGGAGGGGATACGCAGTATTTT
cdr3_length: 14; v_call: TRBV2; d_call: TRBD1; j_call: TRBJ1-1; clone_size: NA; cdr3_aa: CASIWDRGLFEAFF; cdr3_nt: TGTGCCAGCATCTGGGACAGGGGGCTGTTTGAAGCTTTCTTT
cdr3_length: 14; v_call: TRBV28; d_call: NA; j_call: TRBJ2-3; clone_size: once; cdr3_aa: CASSTGSSGDTQYF; cdr3_nt: TGTGCCAGCAGTACCGGGTCGAGCGGGGATACGCAGTATTTT
cdr3_length: 14; v_call: TRBV11-3; d_call: NA; j_call: TRBJ2-7; clone_size: NA; cdr3_aa: CASSFGTEHYEQYF; cdr3_nt: TGTGCCAGCAGCTTTGGAACAGAACACTACGAGCAGTACTTC
cdr3_length: 15; v_call: TRBV6-1; d_call: TRBD1; j_call: TRBJ1-5; clone_size: NA; cdr3_aa: CASSEKGQGDQPQHF; cdr3_nt: TGTGCCAGCAGTGAAAAGGGACAGGGGGATCAGCCCCAGCATTTT
cdr3_length: 13; v_call: TRBV28; d_call: NA; j_call: TRBJ1-5; clone_size: NA; cdr3_aa: CASREGAGQPQHF; cdr3_nt: TGTGCCAGCAGGGAGGGTGCGGGCCAGCCCCAGCATTTT
cdr3_length: 18; v_call: TRBV19; d_call: TRBD2; j_call: TRBJ2-2; clone_size: NA; cdr3_aa: CASSIKERLAGFTGELFF; cdr3_nt: TGTGCCAGTAGTATTAAGGAGCGACTAGCGGGATTCACCGGGGAGCTGTTTTTT
cdr3_length: 17; v_call: TRBV11-2; d_call: NA; j_call: TRBJ1-3; clone_size: NA; cdr3_aa: CASSLDRRGLSGNTIYF; cdr3_nt: TGTGCCAGCAGCTTAGACCGCAGGGGCCTCTCTGGAAACACCATATATTTT
cdr3_length: 16; v_call: TRBV7-2; d_call: TRBD2; j_call: TRBJ2-7; clone_size: NA; cdr3_aa: CASSLAGLAGGDEQYF; cdr3_nt: TGTGCCAGCAGCTTAGCCGGACTAGCGGGAGGCGACGAGCAGTACTTC
cdr3_length: 17; v_call: TRBV18; d_call: NA; j_call: TRBJ2-2; clone_size: NA; cdr3_aa: CASSPRGSAENTGELFF; cdr3_nt: TGTGCCAGCTCACCTCGCGGGTCAGCGGAAAACACCGGGGAGCTGTTTTTT
cdr3_length: 16; v_call: TRBV11-2; d_call: NA; j_call: TRBJ2-5; clone_size: NA; cdr3_aa: CASSLTGGGSRKTQYF; cdr3_nt: TGTGCCAGCAGCTTAACAGGAGGGGGCTCACGTAAGACCCAGTACTTC
cdr3_length: 14; v_call: TRBV7-9; d_call: NA; j_call: TRBJ2-2; clone_size: NA; cdr3_aa: CASSLNGYTGELFF; cdr3_nt: TGTGCCAGCAGCCTGAACGGGTACACCGGGGAGCTGTTTTTT
cdr3_length: 13; v_call: TRBV30; d_call: TRBD2; j_call: TRBJ2-7; clone_size: NA; cdr3_aa: CAWSRGLAGAPYF; cdr3_nt: TGTGCCTGGAGTCGCGGACTAGCGGGGGCCCCGTACTTC
cdr3_length: 16; v_call: TRBV11-2; d_call: TRBD1; j_call: TRBJ1-5; clone_size: NA; cdr3_aa: CASSLGSGGTNHPQHF; cdr3_nt: TGTGCCAGCAGCTTAGGGTCAGGGGGGACCAATCACCCCCAGCATTTT
cdr3_length: 12; v_call: TRBV30; d_call: TRBD1; j_call: TRBJ2-7; clone_size: NA; cdr3_aa: CACRDSAYEQYF; cdr3_nt: TGTGCCTGCCGGGACAGTGCCTACGAGCAGTACTTC
cdr3_length: 15; v_call: TRBV3-1/TRBV3-2; d_call: TRBD2; j_call: TRBJ2-7; clone_size: NA; cdr3_aa: CASSPMVAGPYEQYF; cdr3_nt: TGTGCCAGCAGCCCGATGGTAGCGGGACCATACGAGCAGTACTTC
cdr3_length: 18; v_call: TRBV11-3; d_call: TRBD2; j_call: TRBJ2-1; clone_size: NA; cdr3_aa: CASSLGFLAGGPLNEQFF; cdr3_nt: TGTGCCAGCAGCTTGGGGTTCCTAGCGGGAGGGCCATTGAATGAGCAGTTCTTC
cdr3_length: 14; v_call: TRBV2; d_call: NA; j_call: TRBJ1-5; clone_size: NA; cdr3_aa: CASRAQGGNQPQHF; cdr3_nt: TGTGCCAGCAGAGCACAGGGTGGAAATCAGCCCCAGCATTTT
cdr3_length: 11; v_call: TRBV6-5; d_call: NA; j_call: TRBJ2-3; clone_size: NA; cdr3_aa: CATISADTQYF; cdr3_nt: TGTGCCACCATTAGCGCCGATACGCAGTATTTT
cdr3_length: 16; v_call: TRBV4-2; d_call: TRBD2; j_call: TRBJ2-7; clone_size: NA; cdr3_aa: CASSQVPTSGYYEQYF; cdr3_nt: TGTGCCAGCAGCCAAGTCCCGACTAGCGGTTACTACGAGCAGTACTTC
cdr3_length: 13; v_call: TRBV7-6; d_call: NA; j_call: TRBJ2-1; clone_size: NA; cdr3_aa: CASSLGHGNEQFF; cdr3_nt: TGTGCCAGCAGCTTAGGACACGGCAATGAGCAGTTCTTC
cdr3_length: 17; v_call: TRBV11-3; d_call: TRBD1; j_call: TRBJ1-1; clone_size: NA; cdr3_aa: CASSLAAPGQGNTEAFF; cdr3_nt: TGTGCCAGCAGCTTAGCCGCCCCTGGACAGGGGAACACTGAAGCTTTCTTT
cdr3_length: 12; v_call: TRBV28; d_call: NA; j_call: TRBJ2-1; clone_size: NA; cdr3_aa: CASTDYYNEQFF; cdr3_nt: TGTGCCAGCACCGACTACTACAATGAGCAGTTCTTC
cdr3_length: 17; v_call: TRBV7-2; d_call: NA; j_call: TRBJ1-2; clone_size: NA; cdr3_aa: CASSLAGGPGTNYGYTF; cdr3_nt: TGTGCCAGCAGCTTAGCCGGCGGTCCGGGGACTAACTATGGCTACACCTTC
cdr3_length: 16; v_call: TRBV5-8; d_call: NA; j_call: TRBJ2-1; clone_size: NA; cdr3_aa: CASSKSTGGSYNEQFF; cdr3_nt: TGTGCCAGCAGTAAATCGACTGGGGGCAGTTACAATGAGCAGTTCTTC
cdr3_length: 13; v_call: TRBV10-3; d_call: NA; j_call: TRBJ2-7; clone_size: NA; cdr3_aa: CAIGTGHEYEQYF; cdr3_nt: TGTGCCATCGGAACGGGACACGAATACGAGCAGTACTTC
cdr3_length: 17; v_call: TRBV2; d_call: TRBD2; j_call: TRBJ2-2; clone_size: NA; cdr3_aa: CASSGTSGRNSHGELFF; cdr3_nt: TGTGCCAGCAGCGGGACTAGCGGCAGAAACTCCCACGGGGAGCTGTTTTTT
cdr3_length: 15; v_call: TRBV11-3; d_call: NA; j_call: TRBJ2-7; clone_size: NA; cdr3_aa: CASSPNRDKWYEQYF; cdr3_nt: TGTGCCAGCAGCCCTAACAGGGATAAATGGTACGAGCAGTACTTC
cdr3_length: 14; v_call: TRBV19; d_call: NA; j_call: TRBJ1-1; clone_size: few; cdr3_aa: CASSYDGYNTEAFF; cdr3_nt: TGTGCCAGTAGCTATGACGGGTATAACACTGAAGCTTTCTTT
cdr3_length: 15; v_call: TRBV5-1; d_call: TRBD1; j_call: TRBJ2-7; clone_size: NA; cdr3_aa: CASSAGTGGEYEQYF; cdr3_nt: TGCGCCAGCAGCGCCGGGACAGGGGGCGAATACGAGCAGTACTTC
cdr3_length: 14; v_call: TRBV9; d_call: TRBD1; j_call: TRBJ2-5; clone_size: NA; cdr3_aa: CASSAGTGAETQYF; cdr3_nt: TGTGCCAGCAGCGCCGGGACAGGGGCAGAGACCCAGTACTTC
cdr3_length: 16; v_call: TRBV28; d_call: TRBD2; j_call: TRBJ2-5; clone_size: NA; cdr3_aa: CASSPGLAGLRETQYF; cdr3_nt: TGTGCCAGCAGCCCGGGATTAGCGGGATTACGAGAGACCCAGTACTTC
cdr3_length: 14; v_call: TRBV7-2; d_call: NA; j_call: TRBJ1-1; clone_size: NA; cdr3_aa: CASSYSPQLTEAFF; cdr3_nt: TGTGCCAGCAGCTACTCCCCCCAATTGACTGAAGCTTTCTTT
cdr3_length: 15; v_call: TRBV9; d_call: NA; j_call: TRBJ2-1; clone_size: NA; cdr3_aa: CASSRTGTTYNEQFF; cdr3_nt: TGTGCCAGCAGCCGCACCGGGACAACCTACAATGAGCAGTTCTTC
cdr3_length: 12; v_call: TRBV28; d_call: NA; j_call: TRBJ2-1; clone_size: NA; cdr3_aa: CASSLLRGEQFF; cdr3_nt: TGTGCCAGCAGTTTATTGAGAGGTGAGCAGTTCTTC
cdr3_length: 15; v_call: TRBV2; d_call: TRBD1; j_call: TRBJ1-6; clone_size: NA; cdr3_aa: CASSGWTGDSSPLHF; cdr3_nt: TGTGCCAGCAGTGGTTGGACAGGGGATAGTTCACCCCTCCACTTT
cdr3_length: 13; v_call: TRBV14; d_call: NA; j_call: TRBJ1-5; clone_size: NA; cdr3_aa: CASSQSPNQPQHF; cdr3_nt: TGTGCCAGCAGCCAGAGCCCTAATCAGCCCCAGCATTTT
cdr3_length: 14; v_call: TRBV28; d_call: TRBD1; j_call: TRBJ1-2; clone_size: NA; cdr3_aa: CASSSRQGPYGYTF; cdr3_nt: TGTGCCAGCAGCTCCCGACAGGGTCCCTATGGCTACACCTTC
cdr3_length: 14; v_call: TRBV5-4; d_call: NA; j_call: TRBJ1-2; clone_size: NA; cdr3_aa: CASSRDGANYGYTF; cdr3_nt: TGTGCCAGCAGCCGAGACGGGGCTAACTATGGCTACACCTTC
cdr3_length: 15; v_call: TRBV5-4; d_call: TRBD1; j_call: TRBJ1-2; clone_size: once; cdr3_aa: CASSARTGASQRYTF; cdr3_nt: TGTGCCAGCAGCGCCCGGACAGGGGCCTCTCAGCGCTACACCTTC
cdr3_length: 14; v_call: TRBV5-1; d_call: TRBD1; j_call: TRBJ2-7; clone_size: once; cdr3_aa: CASSQGQGVYEQYF; cdr3_nt: TGCGCCAGCAGCCAGGGACAGGGTGTCTACGAGCAGTACTTC
cdr3_length: 14; v_call: TRBV5-1; d_call: TRBD1; j_call: TRBJ2-7; clone_size: NA; cdr3_aa: CASSLEGGGYEQYF; cdr3_nt: TGCGCCAGCAGCTTGGAAGGGGGCGGCTACGAGCAGTACTTC
cdr3_length: 12; v_call: TRBV29-1; d_call: NA; j_call: TRBJ2-7; clone_size: NA; cdr3_aa: CSVVTEIYEQYF; cdr3_nt: TGCAGCGTTGTGACAGAGATCTACGAGCAGTACTTC
cdr3_length: 15; v_call: TRBV5-1; d_call: TRBD1; j_call: TRBJ2-3; clone_size: NA; cdr3_aa: CASSLSGTGEDTQYF; cdr3_nt: TGCGCCAGCAGCTTGTCCGGGACAGGGGAAGATACGCAGTATTTT
cdr3_length: 15; v_call: TRBV10-3; d_call: TRBD2; j_call: TRBJ2-5; clone_size: NA; cdr3_aa: CAISAGTSGKETQYF; cdr3_nt: TGTGCCATCAGTGCCGGGACTAGCGGAAAAGAGACCCAGTACTTC
cdr3_length: 14; v_call: TRBV3-1/TRBV3-2; d_call: TRBD1; j_call: TRBJ1-2; clone_size: NA; cdr3_aa: CASSSGTGRYGYTF; cdr3_nt: TGTGCCAGCAGCTCCGGGACAGGACGCTATGGCTACACCTTC
cdr3_length: 14; v_call: TRBV7-9; d_call: TRBD2; j_call: TRBJ2-5; clone_size: NA; cdr3_aa: CASSGTSAIETQYF; cdr3_nt: TGTGCCAGCAGTGGGACTAGTGCGATCGAGACCCAGTACTTC
cdr3_length: 14; v_call: TRBV6-2/TRBV6-3; d_call: NA; j_call: TRBJ1-1; clone_size: NA; cdr3_aa: CASSYFGVSTEAFF; cdr3_nt: TGTGCCAGCAGTTACTTCGGGGTCAGCACTGAAGCTTTCTTT
cdr3_length: 12; v_call: TRBV28; d_call: NA; j_call: TRBJ1-2; clone_size: once; cdr3_aa: CASSTTDYGYTF; cdr3_nt: TGTGCCAGCAGTACGACAGACTATGGCTACACCTTC
cdr3_length: 15; v_call: TRBV7-2; d_call: TRBD1; j_call: TRBJ2-7; clone_size: NA; cdr3_aa: CASEESGTGGFEQYF; cdr3_nt: TGTGCCAGCGAGGAGTCCGGGACAGGGGGCTTCGAGCAGTACTTC
cdr3_length: 14; v_call: TRBV25-1; d_call: NA; j_call: TRBJ1-2; clone_size: NA; cdr3_aa: CASSEPGGSYGYTF; cdr3_nt: TGTGCCAGCAGTGAACCGGGGGGGAGCTATGGCTACACCTTC